This TCR beta chain appears in the sequencing data of a study of CD8 T cells in ankylosing spondylitis. This clonotype was observed at least ten times. Its antigen is undetermined. TCRdb independently ran MiXCR on the 5' RACE reads; one entry per CDR3 protein. Found here are approximately 110,000 distinct CDR3 sequences, 24% of them singletons; the top ten hold approximately 13%. General study findings and limits: Earlier literature documents some of the motif variants in reactive arthritis synovial fluid and blood. Disease-linked clones bore a CD8+ phenotype and were relatively rare in peripheral blood. Several highly homologous variants formed a TCR beta motif that appeared characteristic of ankylosing spondylitis blood.

From germline, CDR1 is DFQATT and CDR2 SNEGSKA (reference sequence). Trimming pared 5 bases from V and 5 bases from J, leaving 18 bases between. This CDR3 spans 14 amino acids. The rearrangement links TRBV20-1 to TRBJ2-5; perhaps D is TRBD1 or TRBD2 (5 bases each). Material: synovial fluid, either unsorted or a sorted T cell fraction (not recorded which). The clonotype was recovered from a male donor with ankylosing spondylitis. This CDR3 is CSAPPGPRWETQYF. CDR3 bases: TGCAGTGCTCCCCCGGGACCGCGGTGGGAGACCCAGTACTTC.